This is a list of T cell receptor beta chains from one sample in a study of T cells after yellow fever vaccination. MiXCR, run by TCRdb on the 5' RACE reads, gives a single entry per CDR3 protein. The repertoire holds some 300,000 distinct CDR3 sequences, with approximately 3.8% as singletons. The sequencing here drew on PBMCs, taken on the day of the yellow fever booster vaccination. The receptors were sampled from a man aged 18 to 35 who received the YFV17D yellow fever vaccine. The CDR3 runs from the conserved cysteine through the conserved F or W. A D gene is named only where the DNA matches it firmly. A clone size is listed for some rows: how often the clone was seen (once, few, many), or a class if it is expanded.

clone size	D gene	J gene	V gene	CDR3 DNA	CDR3 protein
few	TRBD2	TRBJ2-1	TRBV10-1	TGCGCCAGCAGTCCTAGCGGGGGGGCACGACTGATGAGCAATGAGCAGTTCTTC	CASSPSGGARLMSNEQFF
many	.	TRBJ1-1	TRBV7-2	TGTGCCAGCAGCTCCAGGGGTTGGAACACTGAAGCTTTCTTT	CASSSRGWNTEAFF
few	.	TRBJ1-3	TRBV5-4	TGTGCCAGCAGCTTGCTTCCGTCTGGAAACACCATATATTTT	CASSLLPSGNTIYF
many	TRBD1	TRBJ2-5	TRBV6-5	TGTGCCAGCAGACGCACCGGGACAGGGAAAGAGACCCAGTACTTC	CASRRTGTGKETQYF
many	.	TRBJ1-5	TRBV7-9	TGTGCCAGCAGCATAGGAAGCAATCAGCCCCAGCATTTT	CASSIGSNQPQHF
many	.	TRBJ2-5	TRBV7-9	TGTGCCAGCAGCCCGGAAGGCCAAGAGACCCAGTACTTC	CASSPEGQETQYF
many	TRBD2	TRBJ2-1	TRBV7-2	TGTGCCAGCAACCGCGGGGGAACATACAATGAGCAGTTCTTC	CASNRGGTYNEQFF
many	.	TRBJ1-6	TRBV7-2	TGTGCCAGCAGCTACCAGGGTTTCTCACCCCTCCACTTT	CASSYQGFSPLHF
many	.	TRBJ2-3	TRBV6-6	TGTGCCAGCAGTTACAGACACATAATTTACACAGATACGCAGTATTTT	CASSYRHIIYTDTQYF
many	TRBD2	TRBJ2-4	TRBV29-1	TGCAGCGTTACCCGGGCGGGGAGGGACATTCAGTACTTC	CSVTRAGRDIQYF
few	.	TRBJ1-6	TRBV25-1	TGTGCCAGCAGTGAGGGGCCGGGAGTGATCTTT	CASSEGPGVIF
many	.	TRBJ2-7	TRBV19	TGTGCCAGTAGTATTACAGGGTCAACCTACGAGCAGTACTTC	CASSITGSTYEQYF
many	.	TRBJ1-5	TRBV6-2/TRBV6-3	TGTGCCAGCAGCTCCGGGACAAGGGAGGTTCAGCCCCAGCATTTT	CASSSGTREVQPQHF
many	TRBD1	TRBJ1-2	TRBV3-1	TGTGCCAGCAGCCAAGAACAGGGGGTGCGTGGCTACACCTTC	CASSQEQGVRGYTF
.	TRBD1	TRBJ1-5	TRBV20-1	TGCAGTGCTACTACAGGGGAGAATCATCAGCCCCAGCATTTT	CSATTGENHQPQHF
.	TRBD1	TRBJ2-6	TRBV9	TGTGCCAGCAGCTCCCCTGGGGTTGGGACAGGGCTCTCTGGGGCCAACGTCCTGACTTTC	CASSSPGVGTGLSGANVLTF
.	.	TRBJ1-4	TRBV5-4	TGTGCCAGCAGCCAAGGGAGCGTACCAAATGAAAAACTGTTTTTT	CASSQGSVPNEKLFF
many	.	TRBJ2-7	TRBV20-1	TGCAGTGCCCGATTAACCTACGAGCAGTACTTC	CSARLTYEQYF
.	.	TRBJ1-1	TRBV7-3	TGTGCCAGCAGCTTAGTGAGGGGCCGGAACACTGAAGCTTTCTTT	CASSLVRGRNTEAFF
many	TRBD1	TRBJ2-5	TRBV5-4	TGTGCCAGCAGCAAAGCCGGGACAGGGGCCCAAGAGACCCAGTACTTC	CASSKAGTGAQETQYF
few	.	TRBJ1-6	TRBV3-1	TGTGCCAGCAGCCAGAGGGCGAACCTGAATTCACCCCTCCACTTT	CASSQRANLNSPLHF
many	TRBD2	TRBJ2-5	TRBV19	TGTGCCAGTAGCCCGGGACTAGCGGGGGGCCCGCATCAAAGAACCCAGTACTTC	CASSPGLAGGPHQRTQYF
few	TRBD2	TRBJ2-3	TRBV5-1	TGCGCCAGCAGCTTTTTAGCGGGGGCCGGGGATACGCAGTATTTT	CASSFLAGAGDTQYF
many	TRBD1	TRBJ1-6	TRBV10-3	TGTGCCATCAGACAAGACAGGGTCACCTATAATTCACCCCTCCACTTT	CAIRQDRVTYNSPLHF
few	.	TRBJ2-1	TRBV5-1	TGCGCCAGCAGAGAGTCTCTCAGCTCCTACAATGAGCAGTTCTTC	CASRESLSSYNEQFF
many	.	TRBJ1-1	TRBV13	TGTGCCAGCAGCTTAGGTAGAGGAGTGAACACTGAAGCTTTCTTT	CASSLGRGVNTEAFF
few	.	TRBJ1-1	TRBV7-9	TGTGCCAGCACCGGACAGCAAGGGAACACTGAAGCTTTCTTT	CASTGQQGNTEAFF
many	TRBD1	TRBJ2-3	TRBV29-1	TGCAGCGTTATGGGGACAGGGGCGAGCACAGATACGCAGTATTTT	CSVMGTGASTDTQYF
.	.	TRBJ1-6	TRBV10-2	TGCGCCACGAAACAAGGGCAGTATAATTCACCCCTCCACTTT	CATKQGQYNSPLHF
many	.	TRBJ1-1	TRBV5-1	TGCGCCAGCAGTTCGGACCCAAACACTGAAGCTTTCTTT	CASSSDPNTEAFF
few	.	TRBJ1-1	TRBV6-6	TGTGCCAGCGGGGACCCGAGCGTGAACACTGAAGCTTTCTTT	CASGDPSVNTEAFF
few	TRBD1	TRBJ2-5	TRBV5-1	TGCGCCAGCAGCTTTGGGGACAGAGAAGAGACCCAGTACTTC	CASSFGDREETQYF
few	.	TRBJ2-7	TRBV14	TGTGCCAGCAGCCCATGGGGGGTTCGAGGCGAGCAGTACTTC	CASSPWGVRGEQYF
.	TRBD2	TRBJ2-5	TRBV7-9	TGTGCCAGCAGCTTAGTGGTGGGTGCGAGACTAGCACCGAACAACCAAGAGACCCAGTACTTC	CASSLVVGARLAPNNQETQYF
.	.	TRBJ1-1	TRBV7-9	TGTGCCAGCAGCACGCCCCGGGCCAAGAACACTGAAGCTTTCTTT	CASSTPRAKNTEAFF
few	TRBD1	TRBJ1-5	TRBV28	TGTGCCAGTGCTCGAACAGGGGAGGGTTACCCAACCAGTCAGCCCCAGCATTTT	CASARTGEGYPTSQPQHF
.	.	TRBJ2-2	TRBV9	TGTGCCAGCAGCTCCGGGACCCCATTCAACGCCGGGGAGCTGTTTTTT	CASSSGTPFNAGELFF
few	.	TRBJ1-2	TRBV5-4	TGTGCCAGCAGCCCACGGACTGTAGACTATGGCTACACCTTC	CASSPRTVDYGYTF
.	.	TRBJ2-1	TRBV4-1	TGCGCCAGCAGCCAAGTGAACGGGGGCGCCGAATCCTACAATGAGCAGTTCTTC	CASSQVNGGAESYNEQFF
.	.	TRBJ2-2	TRBV9	TGTGCCAGCAGCGTAGTCGGGCAGGACACCGGGGAGCTGTTTTTT	CASSVVGQDTGELFF
many	TRBD1	TRBJ1-1	TRBV5-1	TGCGCCAGCAGCCCGGACAGGGCTGACATGAACACTGAAGCTTTCTTT	CASSPDRADMNTEAFF
.	.	TRBJ1-5	TRBV20-1	TGCAGTGCTACGTTGGGCAATCAGCCCCAGCATTTT	CSATLGNQPQHF
few	.	TRBJ1-2	TRBV4-1	TGCGCCAGCAGCCCGGGGCAGTGGGCTAACTATGGCTACACCTTC	CASSPGQWANYGYTF
few	.	TRBJ1-1	TRBV6-2/TRBV6-3	TGTGCCAGCAGTTACTCGAGGGGGTCGACTGAAGCTTTCTTT	CASSYSRGSTEAFF
few	TRBD1	TRBJ2-5	TRBV20-1	TGCAGTGCTAGAGATCGGCGAGGGGGCAGGGAGACCCAGTACTTC	CSARDRRGGRETQYF
few	.	TRBJ2-5	TRBV5-1	TGCGCCAGCAGCCCGGGGGTGCAGGCAAAGTCAGCCCAGTACTTC	CASSPGVQAKSAQYF
many	.	TRBJ1-1	TRBV7-9	TGTGCCAGCAGCTACCCCGGACAGAGAGACACTGAAGCTTTCTTT	CASSYPGQRDTEAFF
.	.	TRBJ2-3	TRBV5-1	TGCGCCAGCAGCATGACAGACTCTAGCACAGATACGCAGTATTTT	CASSMTDSSTDTQYF
few	TRBD1	TRBJ2-2	TRBV7-9	TGTGCCAGCAGCAGGGGACAGGGAGCCACCGGGGAGCTGTTTTTT	CASSRGQGATGELFF
.	TRBD2	TRBJ2-3	TRBV24-1	TGTGCCACCAGCACTAGCGGGTCGACAGATACGCAGTATTTT	CATSTSGSTDTQYF
many	.	TRBJ2-3	TRBV7-2	TGTGCCAGCAGTGAAATACCAGGTTGGAAAAAGGGAGATACGCAGTATTTT	CASSEIPGWKKGDTQYF
few	.	TRBJ2-6	TRBV21-1	TGTGCCAGCGAAATGTCCGGACAGGCCTTTTCTGGGGCCAACGTCCTGACTTTC	CASEMSGQAFSGANVLTF
.	.	TRBJ1-2	TRBV12-2	TGTGCAAGTCGCTTAGTAGGAGCTAACTATGGCTACACCTTC	CASRLVGANYGYTF
.	.	TRBJ2-5	TRBV29-1	TGCAGCGCCGGGACTTACCAAGAGACCCAGTACTTC	CSAGTYQETQYF
many	TRBD1	TRBJ2-1	TRBV7-9	TGTGCCAGCAGCTTCCCCCGACAGGGGGCCGTACGAACATACAATGAGCAGTTCTTC	CASSFPRQGAVRTYNEQFF
.	TRBD2	TRBJ2-7	TRBV7-2	TGTGCCAGCAGCCCCTACGGCGGGGGGGCCGGGTACGAGCAGTACTTC	CASSPYGGGAGYEQYF
few	.	TRBJ1-2	TRBV6-5	TGTGCCAGCAGTTACCGGCGAGTCTATGGCTACACCTTC	CASSYRRVYGYTF
few	.	TRBJ1-6	TRBV6-2/TRBV6-3	TGTGCCAGCAGTTGGCAGGGCATCTCACCCCTCCACTTT	CASSWQGISPLHF
few	TRBD1	TRBJ1-2	TRBV3-1	TGTGCGTGCAGCAGGGACAGCCCCTATACAGGCTACACCTTC	CACSRDSPYTGYTF